A selection of T cell receptor beta chains follows, all from one sample in a study of blood T cells in healthy people across ages. TCRdb itself ran the 5' RACE reads through MiXCR, one entry per CDR3 protein. The repertoire holds 600,000 to 800,000 distinct CDR3 sequences, with around 50% as singletons. Sequenced input: blood. The receptors originated from an elderly woman in good health. Both conserved end residues are part of each CDR3. The order of the fields is clone size, J gene, D gene, V gene, CDR3 DNA, CDR3 protein. D genes are given only for firm matches. For some rows the clone size is stated as once, few or many, or as a class when expanded; others skip it.

size: NA
J: TRBJ1-1
D: TRBD1
V: TRBV6-5
DNA: TGTGCCAGCGTCAAAGGGACAGCGAACACTGAAGCTTTCTTT
CDR3: CASVKGTANTEAFF

size: NA
J: TRBJ2-2
D: NA
V: TRBV5-1
DNA: TGCGCCAGCAGCTTGGCCACCCCAAGGGCCGGGGAGCTGTTTTTT
CDR3: CASSLATPRAGELFF

size: once
J: TRBJ2-1
D: TRBD2
V: TRBV28
DNA: TGTGCCAGCAGTTTAACCGCTACTCGCGGGGGGCTCCGCTACAATGAGCAGTTCTTC
CDR3: CASSLTATRGGLRYNEQFF

size: NA
J: TRBJ1-4
D: NA
V: TRBV3-1
DNA: TGTGCCAGCCGCCAGGCTAAGTTCGGAGGGGTCGGGTCCGGCGAAAAACTGTTTTTT
CDR3: CASRQAKFGGVGSGEKLFF

size: NA
J: TRBJ2-7
D: NA
V: TRBV15
DNA: TGTGCCACCAGCAGAGATCGCTCAAGTAACTACGAGCAGTACTTC
CDR3: CATSRDRSSNYEQYF

size: NA
J: TRBJ2-1
D: NA
V: TRBV14
DNA: TGTGCCAGCAGCCAAGCAACCCCGTGGGATGAGCAGTTCTTC
CDR3: CASSQATPWDEQFF

size: many
J: TRBJ2-1
D: NA
V: TRBV28
DNA: TGTGCCAGCAGTTTCTGGGACAAGGGTTACAATGAGCAGTTCTTC
CDR3: CASSFWDKGYNEQFF

size: NA
J: TRBJ1-5
D: NA
V: TRBV6-2/TRBV6-3
DNA: TGTGCCAGCAGTTATCGGTTCCAGAGCAATCAGCCCCAGCATTTT
CDR3: CASSYRFQSNQPQHF

size: once
J: TRBJ2-2
D: NA
V: TRBV5-1
DNA: TGCGCCAGCAGCTTAATCCCACAGGTTAATAGAGGCACCGGGGAGCTGTTTTTT
CDR3: CASSLIPQVNRGTGELFF

size: NA
J: TRBJ2-7
D: NA
V: TRBV7-9
DNA: TGTGCCAGCAGCTTTTCGGAGTATCGCTTCTCCGAGCAGTACTTC
CDR3: CASSFSEYRFSEQYF

size: NA
J: TRBJ1-1
D: NA
V: TRBV3-1
DNA: TGTGCCAGCAGCCAATTACAGGGGAACACTGAAGCTTTCTTT
CDR3: CASSQLQGNTEAFF

size: many
J: TRBJ2-1
D: TRBD1
V: TRBV12-3/TRBV12-4
DNA: TGTGCCAGCAACCCTGACAGGGACAATGAGCAGTTCTTC
CDR3: CASNPDRDNEQFF

size: NA
J: TRBJ2-1
D: NA
V: TRBV6-1
DNA: TGTGCCAGCAGCCGGGACGGGCGGGACAATGAGCAGTTCTTC
CDR3: CASSRDGRDNEQFF

size: many
J: TRBJ2-1
D: TRBD1
V: TRBV25-1
DNA: TGTGCCAGCAGCGGACAGGGGAGTTCCTCGAGGAATGAGCAGTTCTTC
CDR3: CASSGQGSSSRNEQFF

size: NA
J: TRBJ1-2
D: TRBD1
V: TRBV6-2/TRBV6-3
DNA: TGTGCCAGCACCGAGAAGGGGGCGAAAGGCTACACCTTC
CDR3: CASTEKGAKGYTF

size: NA
J: TRBJ1-1
D: NA
V: TRBV7-9
DNA: TGTGCCAGCAGCTTAGTAGGGGTGAACACTGAAGCTTTCTTT
CDR3: CASSLVGVNTEAFF

size: many
J: TRBJ2-7
D: NA
V: TRBV6-5
DNA: TGTGCCAGCAGACCCCTTACGGACAGAACCTACGAGCAGTACTTC
CDR3: CASRPLTDRTYEQYF

size: few
J: TRBJ1-1
D: TRBD1
V: TRBV12-3/TRBV12-4
DNA: TGTGCCAGCAAGGGACAGGGGATAACTGAAGCTTTCTTT
CDR3: CASKGQGITEAFF

size: once
J: TRBJ2-5
D: TRBD1
V: TRBV24-1
DNA: TGTGCCACCAGTGATCCCCAGGGGGCCTGTGAGCAGTACTTC
CDR3: CATSDPQGACEQYF

size: NA
J: TRBJ2-1
D: NA
V: TRBV27
DNA: TGTGCCAGCAGTTTTAGGGCCGGGTTCCACAATGAGCAGTTCTTC
CDR3: CASSFRAGFHNEQFF

size: NA
J: TRBJ1-5
D: NA
V: TRBV3-1
DNA: TGTGCCAGCAGCCAAGTTGGTAGTCAGCCCCGGCATTTT
CDR3: CASSQVGSQPRHF

size: many
J: TRBJ2-5
D: NA
V: TRBV25-1
DNA: TGTGCCAGCGGCCAAGAGACCCAGTACTTC
CDR3: CASGQETQYF

size: NA
J: TRBJ1-5
D: NA
V: TRBV28
DNA: TGTGCCAGCAGTTTAGGAGCAATTCATCAGCCCCAGCATTTT
CDR3: CASSLGAIHQPQHF

size: NA
J: TRBJ2-7
D: TRBD1
V: TRBV6-6
DNA: TGTGCCAGCAGTTACCTACAGGGGGCCGGAGACGAGCAGTACTTC
CDR3: CASSYLQGAGDEQYF